This T cell receptor (beta chain) was documented in a study of CD8 T cells in Susac syndrome. Germline V gene sequence: CDR1 LGHDT, CDR2 YNNKEL (reference sequence). This CDR3 contains 14 residues. The V and J ends lost 0 bases and 3 bases respectively, with 9 bases between them. RNA in amounts of roughly 0.5 to 1 ug was reverse transcribed with random hexamers. TCRdb re-analysed the immunoSEQ multiplex PCR reads in MiXCR, keeping a single row per CDR3 protein. Among about 430,000 distinct CDR3 sequences, approximately 85% were seen once, and the ten largest hold approximately 0.12%. Sequenced material: CD8+ T cells from PBMCs. The rearrangement links TRBV3-1 to TRBJ2-7; no definite D call. The clonotype originates from a human donor with multiple sclerosis. The CDR3, as DNA: TGTGCCAGCAGCCAAGATTTCGCGCACTACGAGCAGTACTTC. As protein: CASSQDFAHYEQYF.